A single sample gave rise to the 23 T cell receptor beta chains below, sequenced in a study of T cells after yellow fever vaccination. TCRdb redid the calling of the 5' RACE reads with MiXCR, one entry per CDR3 protein. Of approximately 9,300 distinct CDR3 sequences in the sample, 4.5% to 5.5% were seen once. Sequenced material: PBMCs, either bulk or a sorted T-cell subset (CD4+, CD8+, memory, or dextramer-sorted; not recorded which), taken roughly 15 days after the first yellow fever vaccination. The origin of the receptors is a man between 18 and 29 years old who received the YFV17D yellow fever vaccine.

Within the sample, this clonotype is medium-sized. The rearrangement uses TRBV29-1 and TRBJ2-3; TRBD1 matches at 8 bases. Trimming at V came to 7 bases and at J to 1 base, leaving 7 bases not matched to a gene. The CDR3 spans 14 residues. Germline V gives CDR1 SQVTM, CDR2 ANQGSEA. This CDR3 reads CSAEATGGTDTQYF. The CDR3 nucleotides read TGCAGCGCCGAGGCGACAGGGGGCACAGATACGCAGTATTTT.

This clonotype was recorded a few times. The V call is TRBV3-1, the J call TRBJ1-5; D may be TRBD1 (6 bases). V was trimmed by 2 bases and J by 6 bases, leaving 23 bases between them. The CDR3 is made up of 18 amino acids. In germline, CDR1 is LGHDT, CDR2 YNNKEL (reference sequence). CDR3 in DNA: TGTGCCAGCAGCCAACCCCAAGTCAAGTGGCGGGGGGCTCAGCCCCAGCATTTT. Translated: CASSQPQVKWRGAQPQHF.

This clonotype is medium-sized by share. The V call is TRBV18, the J call TRBJ2-7; D tentatively reads TRBD1 or TRBD2 (5 bases each). Per the germline V gene, CDR1 is KGHSH and CDR2 is LQKENI. The CDR3 has 20 amino acids. V was trimmed by 6 bases and J by 0 bases, leaving 30 bases between them. The CDR3 coding sequence is TGTGCCAGCTCGACTACCGGGACGGCCCCATCTAACCAGAGCTCCTACGAGCAGTACGTC. Protein sequence: CASSTTGTAPSNQSSYEQYV.

This clonotype was recorded at least ten times. In DNA form, the CDR3 reads TGCGCCAGCAATCGACAGGGAGACACCGGGGAGCTGTTTTTT. Encoded protein: CASNRQGDTGELFF. The chain joins TRBV5-1 to TRBJ2-2; 7 bases are a match to TRBD1. CDR1 and CDR2 (germline): SGHRS, YFSETQ. The CDR3 loop spans 14 amino acids. V gave up 6 bases and J gave up 3 bases; unmatched junction bases: 5.

This clonotype came up many times. The chain couples TRBV7-6 to TRBJ2-5; 15 bases map to TRBD2. Germline CDR1 SGHVS, CDR2 FNYEAQ. The V gene end was trimmed by 5 bases and the J gene end by 4 bases; junction bases not matched to a gene: 11. There are 18 residues in the CDR3. CDR3 sequence reads: CASSPRWTSGGAGETQYF. In nucleotides, the CDR3 is TGTGCCAGCAGCCCTCGGTGGACTAGCGGGGGGGCAGGAGAGACCCAGTACTTC.

Ten or more counts support this clonotype. The chain recombines TRBV12-3 or TRBV12-4 with TRBJ2-2; D gene ambiguous. This CDR3 has 12 amino acids. V lost 5 bases to trimming and J lost 4 bases, with 5 bases between them. This CDR3 reads CASSMSTGELFF. The CDR3 DNA is TGTGCCAGCAGTATGTCCACCGGGGAGCTGTTTTTT.

This clonotype is labeled medium-sized. This sequence joins TRBV19 and TRBJ2-1, with 10 bases lining up with TRBD1. V was pared by 4 bases and J by 8 bases, with 5 bases of the junction left unmatched. Germline V gene lookup returns CDR1 LNHDA and CDR2 SQIVND (reference sequence). CDR3 size: 14 residues. The CDR3 DNA follows: TGTGCCAGTAGTAGGGGACAGGGGTGGGATGAGCAGTTCTTC. Protein: CASSRGQGWDEQFF.

To note about this clonotype: An end of the junction differs from the germline gene, which may be a read error. V usage is TRBV20-1 and J usage is TRBJ2-1, with D possibly being TRBD2 (6 bases). Germline CDR1 reads DFQATT; CDR2 reads SNEGSKA (reference sequence). This CDR3 is built from 15 residues. The DNA for the CDR3 is TGCTGTGCCACCTTTTTCTCGGGACTTCACAATGAGCAGTTCTTC. As protein: CCATFFSGLHNEQFF.

CDR3 sequence reads: CASSQDRRLSTDTQYF. CDR3 sequence (DNA): TGTGCCAGCAGCCAGGACAGGCGACTTAGCACAGATACGCAGTATTTT. This chain links TRBV7-9 with TRBJ2-3; 7 bases are a match to TRBD1. V gave up 5 bases and J gave up 0 bases; unmatched junction bases: 8. This CDR3 contains 16 residues. CDR1 and CDR2 (germline): SEHNR, FQNEAQ (reference sequence).

This clonotype was detected ten times or more. The chain joins TRBV19 to TRBJ2-7, with D possibly being TRBD1 or TRBD2 (5 bases each). This CDR3 is built from 16 residues. Trimming took 1 base from V and 0 from J, leaving 13 bases between them. The germline CDR1 and CDR2 sequences are LNHDA and SQIVND (reference sequence). CDR3 in amino acids: CASSIVRGTSSYEQYF. Written as DNA, the CDR3 is TGTGCCAGTAGTATAGTCCGGGGCACCAGCTCCTACGAGCAGTACTTC.

Many counts were recorded for this clonotype. The CDR3 loop is CASSQFSRETQYF. CDR3 DNA: TGCGCCAGCAGCCAGTTTTCCCGAGAGACCCAGTACTTC. V and J are TRBV4-1 and TRBJ2-5; D not resolved. This CDR3 contains 13 residues. From germline, CDR1 is MGHRA and CDR2 YSYEKL. Trimming took off 3 bases at V and 4 bases at J, with 9 bases between the two ends.

This clonotype occurred many times. The gene calls are TRBV5-1 and TRBJ1-6; D ambiguous. V lost 0 bases and J 7 bases, leaving 8 bases between the germline ends. The CDR3 has 14 amino acids. Germline CDR1 reads SGHRS; CDR2 reads YFSETQ. The CDR3 region has the DNA TGCGCCAGCAGCTTGGACGGAGGGAATTCACCCCTCCACTTT. As protein: CASSLDGGNSPLHF.

By its share, this clonotype is medium-sized. The CDR3 spells CASSFLDTQYF. CDR3 nucleotides: TGTGCCAGCAGCTTCCTCGATACGCAGTATTTT. The chain has TRBV5-5 and TRBJ2-3; no definite D call. CDR1 SGHKS and CDR2 YYEKEE come from the germline V gene (reference sequence). The CDR3 sequence is 11 residues long. The V end was cut by 2 bases, the J end by 6 bases, with 4 bases between.

This clonotype is classed as medium-sized (0.01 to 0.1%). The rearrangement links TRBV4-2 to TRBJ1-3; tentative D call: TRBD1 (5 bases). Deletions cut 1 base from V and 8 bases from J, with 9 bases between. CDR1 and CDR2 (germline): LGHNA, YNFKEQ. The CDR3 has 13 residues. The CDR3 spells CASSQGGVDTIYF. CDR3 nucleotide sequence: TGTGCCAGCAGCCAAGGAGGGGTTGACACCATATATTTT.

There are many counts of this clonotype. The CDR3 spells CASSLVPVQETQYF. CDR3 nucleotides: TGTGCCAGCAGCTTAGTGCCAGTCCAAGAGACCCAGTACTTC. The chain carries TRBV7-2 and TRBJ2-5; the D is unclear. Trimming pared 1 base from V and 1 base from J, leaving 7 bases between. Per germline, CDR1 SGHTA and CDR2 FQGNSA. The CDR3 runs 14 residues. The whole variable domain, filled in from reference TRBV7-2 and TRBJ2-5, reads GAGVSQSPSNKVTEKGKDVELRCDPISGHTALYWYRQSLGQGLEFLIYFQGNSAPDKSGLPSDRFSAERTGGSVSTLTIQRTQQEDSAVYLCASSLVPVQETQYFGPGTRLLVL.

This clonotype was counted at least ten times. The chain joins TRBV5-6 to TRBJ2-3, with D possibly being TRBD2 (6 bases). The V end lost 3 bases, the J end lost 1 base, and 15 bases lay between the germline ends. This CDR3 region has 16 residues. The V gene's germline CDR1 is SGHDT and CDR2 YYEEEE. The CDR3 is CASSWVMGGGTDTQYF. The CDR3 DNA is TGTGCCAGCAGCTGGGTCATGGGCGGGGGCACAGATACGCAGTATTTT.

This clonotype occurred many times. The rearrangement joins TRBV30 to TRBJ1-5; no clear D gene. This CDR3 region has 13 residues. The V gene lost 3 bases and the J gene lost 6 bases, with 12 bases spanning the gap. The germline CDR1 and CDR2 sequences are GTSNPN and SVGIG (reference sequence). The CDR3 is CAWSPTRVQPQHF. The CDR3 bases are TGTGCCTGGAGCCCGACCCGGGTTCAGCCCCAGCATTTT.

In this sample, this clonotype turned up many times. The V and J genes are TRBV7-2 and TRBJ2-5; 14 bases match TRBD2. Germline loops: CDR1 SGHTA, CDR2 FQGNSA. CDR3 length: 15 residues. The J segment lost 7 bases and the V segment lost 6 bases, leaving 7 bases of the junction unmatched. CDR3 loop: CASRRPGLAGATQYF. CDR3 coding DNA: TGTGCCAGCAGGCGGCCGGGACTAGCGGGGGCGACCCAGTACTTC.

This clonotype is deemed medium-sized. The rearrangement links TRBV7-6 to TRBJ2-1, with TRBD1 as a possible D gene (5 bases). CDR3 length: 13 amino acids. CDR1 is SGHVS and CDR2 is FNYEAQ in the germline V gene. Between the trimmed V and J ends, which lost 1 base and 9 bases, there was a span of 10 bases. CDR3 sequence: CASSLGGLGEQFF. CDR3 nucleotides: TGTGCCAGCAGCTTAGGGGGCCTGGGTGAGCAGTTCTTC.

This clonotype was counted many times. The chain joins TRBV7-8 to TRBJ2-1, with 10 bases fitting TRBD2. The V segment lost 3 bases and the J segment 0 bases; nucleotides outside the gene matches: 11. The CDR3 runs to 19 residues. Per germline, CDR1 SGHVS and CDR2 FQNEAQ. The CDR3 loop reads CASSLAPSGGLSSYNEQFF. CDR3 coding DNA: TGTGCCAGCAGCTTGGCCCCTAGCGGGGGCCTTAGCTCCTACAATGAGCAGTTCTTC.

Ten or more counts support this clonotype. This chain connects TRBV7-8 to TRBJ1-4; D remains unclear. The CDR3 is 14 amino acids. CDR1 is SGHVS and CDR2 is FQNEAQ in the germline V gene. Trimming left V 1 base short and J 3 bases short, with 6 bases between. This CDR3 reads CASSLGGSNEKLFF. In nucleotides, the CDR3 is TGTGCCAGCAGCTTAGGGGGATCTAATGAAAAACTGTTTTTT.

This clonotype was counted at least ten times. The V gene is TRBV4-3, the J gene TRBJ2-3; 10 bases are shared with TRBD2. Unmatched junction bases numbered 7, after V lost 0 bases and J lost 1 base. Germline CDR1 reads LGHNA; CDR2 reads YSLEER. The CDR3 is made up of 18 amino acids. In nucleotides, the CDR3 is TGCGCCAGCAGCCAAGAGGCAGCGGGGGGGCTGGGCACAGATACGCAGTATTTT. Protein product: CASSQEAAGGLGTDTQYF.

This clonotype was recorded many times. The rearrangement links TRBV4-1 to TRBJ1-1; 7 bases agree with TRBD1. Germline V gives CDR1 MGHRA, CDR2 YSYEKL. There are 14 residues in the CDR3. V shed 4 bases, J shed 7 bases, and the junction held 9 bases outside the gene matches. CDR3 nucleotide sequence: TGCGCCAGCAGCCCACGTCTCCGGGACAGTGAAGCTTTCTTT. Its protein is CASSPRLRDSEAFF.